One and the same sample provided the 6 T cell receptor beta chains below, sequenced in a study of blood T cell repertoires in COVID-19. Produced via immunoSEQ multiplex PCR; TCRdb's table is partial and in-frame only. The table records under 200,000 clones, 76% of them present only once. Sequencing was carried out using peripheral blood. The receptors originated from a woman aged 80 or over with acute or convalescent COVID-19.

The chain combines TRBV5-1 with TRBJ1-1; D is unclear. V was shortened by 4 bases and J by 1 base, with 5 bases between the two germline ends. Germline assignment: CDR1 SGHRS and CDR2 YFSETQ. The CDR3 sequence is 12 residues long. The DNA of the CDR3 is TGCGCCAGCAGCGCAGGGAACACTGAAGCTTTCTTT. Translation gives CASSAGNTEAFF.

V and J are TRBV10-1 and TRBJ2-2; possibly TRBD2 for D (6 bases). The CDR3 covers 14 residues. Trimming shortened V by 6 bases and J by 2 bases, and 10 bases separated the two germline ends. Germline V gives CDR1 WNHNN, CDR2 SYGVQD (reference sequence). For the CDR3, the DNA is TGCGCCAGCAGCTCTAGCGCAAACACCGGGGAGCTGTTTTTT. This codes for CASSSSANTGELFF.

The rearrangement joins TRBV18 to TRBJ2-7; 8 bases are shared with TRBD2. V shed 4 bases, J shed 3 bases, and the junction held 5 bases outside the gene matches. Per the germline V gene, CDR1 is KGHSH and CDR2 is LQKENI. This CDR3 has 14 amino acids. The DNA for the CDR3 is TGTGCCAGCTCACAGACTAGCGATGGCTACGAGCAGTACTTC. Translated, it gives CASSQTSDGYEQYF.

This rearrangement joins TRBV5-1 to TRBJ2-2, with 7 bases lining up with TRBD2. The CDR3 spans 16 residues. Germline-derived CDR1 and CDR2 are SGHRS and YFSETQ. With 1 base clipped from V and 5 bases from J, the junction kept 8 bases outside the gene matches. CDR3 DNA: TGCGCCAGCAGCTTGCACGTCGGGGAGGGGACCGGGGAGCTGTTTTTT. Residues: CASSLHVGEGTGELFF.

The chain combines TRBV7-6 with TRBJ2-5; 8 bases align to TRBD2. Trimming took 5 bases from V and 3 from J; bases not matched to a gene: 8. The CDR3 covers 15 residues. Germline-derived CDR1 and CDR2 are SGHVS and FNYEAQ. Written as DNA, the CDR3 is TGTGCCAGCAGCCCCCGACCAGCGGGGGAAGAGACCCAGTACTTC. Translated, it gives CASSPRPAGEETQYF.

The sample holds a few counts of this clone. The rearrangement links TRBV2 to TRBJ1-1, with D possibly TRBD1 on 5 matching bases. Germline CDR1 is SNHLY and CDR2 is FYNNEI. The V end lost 1 base, the J end lost 4 bases, and 13 bases lay between the germline ends. The CDR3 consists of 15 residues. CDR3 sequence reads: CASSEVEQDGTEAFF. The CDR3 DNA sequence: TGTGCCAGCAGTGAAGTGGAACAGGACGGCACTGAAGCTTTCTTT. The variable domain in full, completed from reference TRBV2 and TRBJ1-1, reads EPEVTQTPSHQVTQMGQEVILRCVPISNHLYFYWYRQILGQKVEFLVSFYNNEISEKSEIFDDQFSVERPDGSNFTLKIRSTKLEDSAMYFCASSEVEQDGTEAFFGQGTRLTVV.